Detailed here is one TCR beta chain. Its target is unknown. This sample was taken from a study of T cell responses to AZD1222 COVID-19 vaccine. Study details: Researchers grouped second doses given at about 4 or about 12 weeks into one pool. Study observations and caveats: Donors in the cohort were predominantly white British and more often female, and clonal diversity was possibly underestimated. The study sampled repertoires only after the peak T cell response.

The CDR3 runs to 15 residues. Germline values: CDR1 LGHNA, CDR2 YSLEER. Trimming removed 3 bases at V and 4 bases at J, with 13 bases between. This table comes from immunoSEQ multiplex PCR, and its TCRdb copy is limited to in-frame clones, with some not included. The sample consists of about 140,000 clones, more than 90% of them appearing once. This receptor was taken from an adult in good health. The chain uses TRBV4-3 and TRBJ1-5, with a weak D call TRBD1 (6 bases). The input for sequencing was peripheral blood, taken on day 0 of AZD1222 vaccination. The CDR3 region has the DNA TGCGCCAGCAGCCAGGATACAGGGATAAATCAGCCCCAGCATTTT. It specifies CASSQDTGINQPQHF.